The next 30 T cell receptor beta chains were all read from a single sample in a study of T cells in Graves' hyperthyroidism and ophthalmopathy (dated by TCRdb to the late 2010s). Preparation of the library involved multiplex PCR. The instrument was an Illumina HiSeq 2000. The TCR beta CDR3 regions were amplified from the RNA transcripts. For the first round of RT-PCR on the TCR CDR3, the HTBI primer set was used together with the Qiagen OneStep RT-PCR kit. TCRdb reran the public reads through fastp at Q25 and MiXCR, keeping productive beta chains. Every entry covers one CDR3 protein and lists the most common genes and DNA from its rows. In all, the sample holds 750,000 to 900,000 distinct CDR3 sequences, and more than 30% of those were seen once. The ten largest account for 8.9% of the sample. The sample taken for sequencing was blood. All receptors derive from a man aged 18 to 29 with Graves' hyperthyroidism.

This sequence joins TRBV5-6 and TRBJ1-5; TRBD1 matches 9 bases. The germline gives CDR1 SGHDT, CDR2 YYEEEE. V shed 10 bases and J 7 bases; nucleotides not matched to a gene: 18. This CDR3 contains 16 residues. In DNA, the CDR3 is TGTGCCTGGAGTGTCACGACAGGGGGGCCTAGACAGCCCCAGCATTTT. This codes for CAWSVTTGGPRQPQHF. Full variable domain (rest looked up from reference TRBV5-6 and TRBJ1-5): DAGVTQSPTHLIKTRGQQVTLRCSPKSGHDTVSWYQQALGQGPQFIFQYYEEEERQRGNFPDRFSGHQFPNYSSELNVNALLLGDSALYLCAWSVTTGGPRQPQHFGDGTRLSIL.

The chain links TRBV10-3 to TRBJ1-4, with 12 bases fitting TRBD1. The germline V gene encodes CDR1 ENHRY and CDR2 SYGVKD. Germline trimming cut 10 bases from V and 8 bases from J; bases unmatched to any gene: 11. This CDR3 contains 15 residues. In DNA form, the CDR3 reads TGTGCCAGCACGACCCGGGACAGGGGGCCGGAAAAACTGTTTTTT. The encoded protein is CASTTRDRGPEKLFF.

This clonotype was seen ten or more times. Here the CDR3 DNA reads TGTGCCAGCACAAAGGGGGGGAATGCACCCCTCCACTTT. This translates into CASTKGGNAPLHF. The chain employs TRBV9 and TRBJ1-6, with D possibly being TRBD1 (6 bases). With 6 bases removed from V and 11 bases from J, the gap between germline ends came to 15 bases. Germline V gives CDR1 SGDLS, CDR2 YYNGEE. The CDR3 totals 13 residues.

V gene TRBV2 combines with J gene TRBJ1-5; possibly TRBD1 for D (6 bases). The CDR3 runs 16 residues. From germline, CDR1 is SNHLY and CDR2 FYNNEI. Written as DNA, the CDR3 is TGTGCTCAGACAGGCAAGGACCGCGGAAGCAATCAGCCCCAGCATTTT. Its protein is CAQTGKDRGSNQPQHF.

This clonotype has just a few counts. V and J are TRBV6-5 and TRBJ1-6, with TRBD1 matching over 11 bases. Germline V CDR1 and CDR2: MNHEY, SVGAGI. This CDR3 is built from 16 residues. J lost 5 bases, V lost 6 bases, and 6 bases had no gene match. CDR3 sequence reads: CASRDGGQGDNSPLHF. The CDR3 nucleotides are TGTGCCAGCAGGGATGGGGGACAGGGGGATAATTCACCCCTCCACTTT.

The chain couples TRBV11-2 to TRBJ1-5; possible D gene TRBD1, 5 bases. The germline V and J ends were trimmed by 5 bases and 8 bases, with 19 bases remaining between them. Germline V gene lookup returns CDR1 SGHAT and CDR2 FQNNGV. The CDR3 has 15 residues. DNA of the CDR3: TGTGCCAGCAGCCAAGATGTAGGGGTCGTTGAGCCCCAGCATTTT. It yields the protein CASSQDVGVVEPQHF.

The chain has TRBV28 and TRBJ2-7, with TRBD1 identical over 7 bases. The CDR3 is 14 residues long. Per germline, CDR1 MDHEN and CDR2 SYDVKM. The trim removed 7 bases at V and 4 bases at J, leaving 10 bases unmatched. CDR3 nucleotides: TGTGCCAGCATCCCGACAGGGAAAGCGTACGAGCAGTACTTC. Translated, it gives CASIPTGKAYEQYF.

This clonotype showed up many times. V gene TRBV29-1 combines with J gene TRBJ1-2, with D tentatively TRBD1 (5 bases). V was trimmed by 3 bases and J by 6 bases, leaving 14 bases between them. Germline CDR1 and CDR2: SQVTM and ANQGSEA. CDR3 size: 13 residues. The CDR3 DNA follows: TGCAGCGTTGAGTCCCAGGGATCAAATGGCTACACCTTC. Translating gives CSVESQGSNGYTF.

Worth noting for this clonotype: Since a much larger clone is just one base distant, this may be a read error. Since the CDR3 does not end with the conserved phenylalanine or tryptophan, this likely comes from a read error. V gene TRBV19 combines with J gene TRBJ1-4, with D uncertain. V was cut by 3 bases and J by 10 bases, with 6 bases left in between. The germline CDR1 and CDR2 sequences are LNHDA and SQIVND (reference sequence). The CDR3 length is 11 residues. CDR3 bases: TGTGCCAGTAGTATGTGGGGAAAACTGTTTTTG. It encodes CASSMWGKLFL.

A few counts support this clonotype. The J gene is TRBJ2-7, the V gene TRBV6-5; D is unclear. The V gene lost 7 bases and the J gene lost 0 bases, with 10 bases spanning the gap. This CDR3 has 13 amino acids. Germline lookup yields CDR1 MNHEY and CDR2 SVGAGI. The CDR3 DNA is TGTGCCAGCAAGTTTGTTAGCTCCTACGAGCAGTACTTC. Translating gives CASKFVSSYEQYF.

This clonotype was seen only a few times. The J gene is TRBJ1-1, the V gene TRBV20-1; the D is unclear. This CDR3 region has 14 residues. Between the trimmed V and J ends, which lost 0 bases and 6 bases, there was a span of 14 bases. CDR1 is DFQATT, CDR2 SNEGSKA, per germline (reference sequence). CDR3 amino acids: CSARDLNGGAEAFF. CDR3 DNA: TGCAGTGCTAGAGATCTAAATGGAGGCGCTGAAGCTTTCTTT.

The V call is TRBV5-1, the J call TRBJ1-5, with 11 positions matching TRBD1. The CDR3 runs 14 residues. V lost 3 bases to trimming and J lost 11 bases; unmatched junction nucleotides: 7. CDR1 is SGHRS and CDR2 is YFSETQ in the germline V gene. The CDR3 DNA reads TGCGCCAGCAGCTCCGGGACAGGGGGACCGGCCCAGCATTTT. It specifies CASSSGTGGPAQHF.

As concerns this clonotype: A much more abundant neighbour one base away suggests this may be a read error. The CDR3 protein is CASGRANSPLHF. The DNA of the CDR3 is TGTGCCAGCGGGAGGGCAAACTCACCCCTCCACTTT. The chain is built from TRBV12-3 or TRBV12-4 and TRBJ1-6; D unclear. This CDR3 has 12 amino acids. V was pared by 8 bases and J by 10 bases, with 12 bases between.

In this sample, this clonotype turned up a few times. The V gene is TRBV7-6, the J gene TRBJ1-2, with 11 bases identical to TRBD1. The CDR3 length is 18 residues. The germline CDR1 and CDR2 sequences are SGHVS and FNYEAQ. J lost 4 bases, V lost 4 bases, and 14 bases had no gene match. The CDR3 sequence is CASSSALGQGALSYGYTF. CDR3 sequence (DNA): TGTGCCAGCAGCTCCGCCCTCGGACAGGGGGCGCTTAGCTATGGCTACACCTTC.

This clonotype was seen more than once but under ten times. The chain has TRBV7-8 and TRBJ1-1; a weak D match, TRBD1 (5 bases). CDR1 SGHVS and CDR2 FQNEAQ come from the germline V gene. The V gene lost 1 base and the J gene lost 6 bases, with 9 bases spanning the gap. This CDR3 is 13 amino acids long. The CDR3 bases are TGTGCCAGCAGCTTAGGACAGAGTTCTGAAGCTTTCTTT. It codes for CASSLGQSSEAFF.

This clonotype has a count of ten or more. Written as DNA, the CDR3 is TGCAGCGCCTCTGTAACTGAAGCTTTCTTT. It codes for CSASVTEAFF. The rearrangement links TRBV29-1 to TRBJ1-1, with unresolved D. CDR1 and CDR2 from the germline V gene are SQVTM and ANQGSEA. The ends were cut back, 7 bases at V and 5 bases at J, with 8 bases in the middle. This CDR3 comprises 10 residues. Complete variable domain (other parts from reference TRBV29-1 and TRBJ1-1): SAVISQKPSRDICQRGTSLTIQCQVDSQVTMMFWYRQQPGQSLTLIATANQGSEATYESGFVIDKFPISRPNLTFSTLTVSNMSPEDSSIYLCSASVTEAFFGQGTRLTVV.

The chain recombines TRBV11-2 with TRBJ1-3; 7 bases are shared with TRBD1. Germline V gene lookup returns CDR1 SGHAT and CDR2 FQNNGV. The CDR3 spans 17 residues. Losses at the gene ends were 3 bases for V and 0 bases for J; bases not matched to a gene: 8. For the CDR3, the DNA is TGTGCCAGCAGCTTGGGGACAGACCCATTCTCTGGAAACACCATATATTTT. Translation: CASSLGTDPFSGNTIYF.

This clonotype has only a few counts. The J gene is TRBJ2-7, the V gene TRBV5-5, with D possibly matching TRBD2 (5 bases). Trimming took off 6 bases at V and 6 bases at J, with 16 bases between the two ends. Germline CDR1 reads SGHKS; CDR2 reads YYEKEE (reference sequence). This CDR3 has 13 amino acids. Here the CDR3 reads CASTKGDYFEQYF. CDR3 nucleotides: TGTGCCAGCACTAAAGGTGACTACTTCGAGCAGTACTTC.

Notes on this clonotype: Germline is not matched at one junction end, which may reflect a read error. V usage is TRBV15 and J usage is TRBJ2-7; TRBD1 matches at 12 bases. Looked up from germline, CDR1 is LNHNV and CDR2 is YYDKDF (reference sequence). There are 16 residues in the CDR3. CDR3 nucleotide sequence: TGTGCCACCAGCACCGGGACAGGGGGCGCGAGTAACGAGCAGTGCTTC. This gives the protein CATSTGTGGASNEQCF.

This clonotype was picked up many times. The V and J genes are TRBV20-1 and TRBJ1-2; 9 positions agree with TRBD1. CDR3 length: 14 amino acids. The germline V gene has CDR1 DFQATT and CDR2 SNEGSKA (reference sequence). V lost 5 bases and J lost 4; bases outside the gene matches: 8. In nucleotides, the CDR3 is TGCAGTGCTCCACAGGGGGCGCTTTTCTATGGCTACACCTTC. Translation: CSAPQGALFYGYTF.

In this sample, this clonotype turned up many times. This chain uses TRBV20-1 with TRBJ1-1; 9 bases align to TRBD1. This CDR3 region has 17 residues. Germline CDR1 reads DFQATT; CDR2 reads SNEGSKA (reference sequence). V shed 3 bases, J shed 0 bases, and the junction held 11 bases outside the gene matches. The CDR3 protein is CSASDAGQGPLNTEAFF. In DNA, the CDR3 is TGCAGTGCTAGTGATGCGGGACAGGGCCCCTTGAACACTGAAGCTTTCTTT.

V usage is TRBV9 and J usage is TRBJ1-6, with D perhaps TRBD1 (5 bases). The V end lost 3 bases, the J end lost 14 bases, and 24 bases lay between the germline ends. CDR1 and CDR2 from the germline V gene are SGDLS and YYNGEE. The CDR3 covers 16 residues. CDR3 DNA: TGTGCCAGCAGCGCAAGGTCCGGGGACCGAGGACGAACCCTCCACTTT. It translates to CASSARSGDRGRTLHF. The full variable domain, with the rest looked up from reference TRBV9 and TRBJ1-6, is DSGVTQTPKHLITATGQRVTLRCSPRSGDLSVYWYQQSLDQGLQFLIQYYNGEERAKGNILERFSAQQFPDLHSELNLSSLELGDSALYFCASSARSGDRGRTLHFGNGTRLTVT.

This clonotype has only a few counts. J is TRBJ1-2 and V is TRBV7-9; D unresolved. The CDR3 runs to 15 residues. With 5 bases removed from V and 4 bases from J, the gap between germline ends came to 17 bases. Looked up from germline, CDR1 is SEHNR and CDR2 is FQNEAQ (reference sequence). This CDR3 reads CASSPQGSSVYGYTF. In DNA, the CDR3 is TGTGCCAGCAGCCCCCAAGGCTCCAGCGTCTATGGCTACACCTTC.

The rearrangement uses TRBV4-2 and TRBJ2-2; D is uncertain. V lost 0 bases to trimming and J lost 7 bases, with 12 bases between them. The germline V gene encodes CDR1 LGHNA and CDR2 YNFKEQ. The CDR3 length is 15 residues. The CDR3 DNA reads TGTGCCAGCAGCCAAGAGGCTCAGTCGGACGGGGAGCTGTTTTTT. Its translation is CASSQEAQSDGELFF.

This clonotype was seen at least ten times. This chain joins TRBV10-3 and TRBJ2-5; D is uncertain. This CDR3 is 16 amino acids long. Germline lookup yields CDR1 ENHRY and CDR2 SYGVKD. V lost 3 bases and J lost 5, with 19 bases in between. CDR3 nucleotides: TGTGCCATCAGTGACCCAAACGGCGACATTCGCGAGACCCAGTACTTC. This sequence encodes CAISDPNGDIRETQYF.

This clonotype turned up a few times. The chain uses TRBV12-3 or TRBV12-4 and TRBJ1-2, with D perhaps TRBD1 (5 bases). V lost 5 bases and J 2 bases, leaving 12 bases between the germline ends. The CDR3 runs to 14 residues. CDR3 protein: CASSPGTQNYGYTF. In DNA, the CDR3 is TGTGCCAGCAGTCCTGGGACCCAGAACTATGGCTACACCTTC.

This clonotype was counted many times. V is TRBV7-9 and J is TRBJ1-1; 9 bases line up with TRBD1. This CDR3 is built from 12 residues. From germline, CDR1 is SEHNR and CDR2 FQNEAQ (reference sequence). V lost 6 bases and J lost 8; bases outside the gene matches: 4. Written as DNA, the CDR3 is TGTGCCAGCAGTCGGACAGGGGAGGAAGCTTTCTTT. It codes for CASSRTGEEAFF.

At least ten counts were recorded for this clonotype. In nucleotides, the CDR3 is TGTGCCAGCAGTAGATACGGGGGGGCTTACGAGCAGTACTTC. This translates into CASSRYGGAYEQYF. The chain uses TRBV7-6 and TRBJ2-7; TRBD2 matches 8 bases. The CDR3 consists of 14 residues. CDR1 is SGHVS and CDR2 is FNYEAQ in the germline V gene. V was clipped by 6 bases and J by 4 bases; unmatched bases: 8.

This clonotype came up a few times. The V gene is TRBV5-1, the J gene TRBJ1-5; D is undetermined. The CDR3 covers 14 residues. Germline loops: CDR1 SGHRS, CDR2 YFSETQ. Between the trimmed V and J ends, which lost 4 bases and 7 bases, there was a span of 15 bases. CDR3 in amino acids: CASSPGAFGQPQHF. Here the CDR3 DNA reads TGCGCCAGCAGCCCGGGCGCCTTTGGACAGCCCCAGCATTTT. Full variable domain (remainder filled in from reference TRBV5-1 and TRBJ1-5): KAGVTQTPRYLIKTRGQQVTLSCSPISGHRSVSWYQQTPGQGLQFLFEYFSETQRNKGNFPGRFSGRQFSNSRSEMNVSTLELGDSALYLCASSPGAFGQPQHFGDGTRLSIL.

The chain joins TRBV4-2 to TRBJ1-1; TRBD1 is a possible D gene (5 bases). The germline gives CDR1 LGHNA, CDR2 YNFKEQ. The CDR3 contains 14 residues. V shed 3 bases and J shed 6 bases, with 14 bases lying between them. As DNA, the CDR3 is TGTGCCAGCAGCCAGTTAGGGGACGGCGCTGAAGCTTTCTTT. Encoded protein: CASSQLGDGAEAFF.